The sequence of this TCR beta chain was determined in a study of T-cell memory formation after mild COVID-19. General study findings and limits: Pre-infection memory contained some responding clones, which suggested that cross-reactive memory had joined. CD4+ contracting clones lay mainly in CM and EM, CD8+ ones in EMRA.

One entry per CDR3 protein, called by TCRdb with MiXCR from the 5' RACE reads. The top ten clones hold 39% of a sample with about 90,000 distinct CDR3 sequences, about 16% of them seen once. Trimming at V came to 3 bases and at J to 3 bases, leaving 17 bases not matched to a gene. Germline V gene sequence: CDR1 MNHEY, CDR2 SVGAGI. The CDR3 runs 19 residues. A remark on this clonotype: Its antigen is currently unknown.

The clonotype comes from a man younger than 35 who had mild COVID-19 (a few samples of this study predate the infection). Cell type and time point are not known. V is TRBV6-5 and J is TRBJ2-3; 8 nucleotides align to TRBD2. The material sequenced was PBMCs or a T cell subset sorted from them (not recorded which). The CDR3 sequence: CASSYNPSGGSLTTDTQYF. CDR3 bases: TGTGCCAGCAGTTATAATCCGAGCGGGGGATCCCTCACGACAGATACGCAGTATTTT.